Following are 17 T cell receptor beta chains from one sample sequenced in a study of blood T cell repertoires in COVID-19. Generated by immunoSEQ multiplex PCR, the TCRdb table keeps only in-frame clones and is missing some. The table includes roughly 50,000 clones, about nine tenths detected once. Sequenced material: peripheral blood. The receptors shown here come from a woman aged 40 to 50 with active COVID-19.

This clone was recorded only once. V usage is TRBV20-1 and J usage is TRBJ2-5, with unresolved D. The CDR3 consists of 13 residues. V lost 3 bases, J lost 2 bases, and 10 bases lay in between. From germline, CDR1 is DFQATT and CDR2 SNEGSKA (reference sequence). The DNA for the CDR3 is TGCAGTGCTAGTGATTCTAAGCAAGAGACCCAGTACTTC. Its protein is CSASDSKQETQYF.

The rearrangement joins TRBV4-2 to TRBJ2-2; D is ambiguous. The CDR3 extends over 13 amino acids. Deletions cut 1 base from V and 7 bases from J, with 7 bases between. The V gene's germline CDR1 is LGHNA and CDR2 YNFKEQ. CDR3 coding DNA: TGTGCCAGCAGCCAAGGTTCCTTCGGGGAGCTGTTTTTT. This encodes CASSQGSFGELFF.

In its sample, this clone was seen a few times. The chain carries TRBV9 and TRBJ1-1, with a weak D call TRBD1 (5 bases). The CDR3 loop spans 13 amino acids. Germline V gene data show CDR1 as SGDLS and CDR2 as YYNGEE. Trimming stripped 0 bases from V and 7 bases from J, with 10 bases between. Here the CDR3 DNA reads TGTGCCAGCAGCGTAGGGGTGGGGCGTGAAGCTTTCTTT. Translated, it gives CASSVGVGREAFF.

The chain recombines TRBV19 with TRBJ2-5; 10 nucleotides align to TRBD2. Germline values: CDR1 LNHDA, CDR2 SQIVND (reference sequence). The CDR3 runs to 15 residues. V trimming: 8 bases; J trimming: 1 base; junction bases outside the gene matches: 7. CDR3 sequence reads: CASRRLAGSQETQYF. DNA of the CDR3: TGTGCCAGTCGCCGACTAGCGGGTTCCCAAGAGACCCAGTACTTC.

This chain uses TRBV13 with TRBJ2-7; a possible D gene is TRBD1 (5 bases). V lost 1 base and J 8 bases, leaving 12 bases between the germline ends. This CDR3 has 13 amino acids. Germline V lookup: CDR1 PRHDT, CDR2 FYEKMQ (reference sequence). The CDR3 DNA is TGTGCCAGCAGCTTAGCGGGCCAGGGTCAGCAGTACTTC. Translated, it gives CASSLAGQGQQYF.

This clone was seen just once. The chain carries TRBV24-1 and TRBJ1-5; D is possibly TRBD1 (6 bases). The length of the CDR3 is 17 residues. Trimming removed 4 bases at V and 3 bases at J, with 18 bases between. Germline values: CDR1 KGHDR, CDR2 SFDVKD. The CDR3, as DNA: TGTGCCACCAGTGACAAAAACGGACAGCGGCCCAATCAGCCCCAGCATTTT. Protein sequence: CATSDKNGQRPNQPQHF.

The V and J genes are TRBV3-1 (or the pseudogene TRBV3-2) and TRBJ1-1; perhaps TRBD1 as D (6 bases). Germline V gene sequence: CDR1 LGHDT, CDR2 YNNKEL (reference sequence). Trimming pared 1 base from V and 11 bases from J, leaving 8 bases between. The CDR3 loop spans 11 amino acids. For the CDR3, the DNA is TGTGCCAGCAGCCAAGGCCAGGGGGCTTTCTTT. As protein: CASSQGQGAFF.

DNA for the CDR3: TGCGCCAGCAGCAGGACACCAGAGGCTTACAATGAGCAGTTCTTC. This translates into CASSRTPEAYNEQFF. This chain uses TRBV5-1 with TRBJ2-1; tentatively, D is TRBD1 (5 bases). The V gene lost 4 bases and the J gene lost 4 bases, with 15 bases spanning the gap. The CDR3 covers 15 residues. From germline, CDR1 is SGHRS and CDR2 YFSETQ.

The chain carries TRBV9 and TRBJ2-5, with no clear D. CDR3 length: 11 amino acids. Germline loops: CDR1 SGDLS, CDR2 YYNGEE. V dropped 4 bases and J dropped 2 bases, with 3 bases sitting between them. Written as DNA, the CDR3 is TGTGCCAGCAGCCCTCAAGAGACCCAGTACTTC. Protein product: CASSPQETQYF.

The chain joins TRBV5-4 to TRBJ2-3; 7 nucleotides line up with TRBD1. The trim removed 3 bases at V and 2 bases at J, leaving 3 bases unmatched. The CDR3 has 14 amino acids. Germline CDR1 is SGHNT and CDR2 is YYREEE (reference sequence). The CDR3, as DNA: TGTGCCAGCAGCTGGGACAGCTACACAGATACGCAGTATTTT. Translating gives CASSWDSYTDTQYF.

This clone showed up just once. The chain uses TRBV7-8 and TRBJ2-7, with 12 bases that match TRBD1. The CDR3 consists of 15 residues. The germline V gene has CDR1 SGHVS and CDR2 FQNEAQ. Trimming took 2 bases from V and 5 from J; bases not matched to a gene: 4. CDR3 sequence: CASSLQGQGAHEQYF. The DNA of the CDR3 is TGTGCCAGCAGCTTACAGGGACAGGGGGCCCACGAGCAGTACTTC.

The chain couples TRBV6-6 to TRBJ1-4; no reliable D call. The CDR3 extends over 13 amino acids. The germline CDR1 and CDR2 sequences are MNHNY and SVGAGI (reference sequence). Trimming shortened V by 3 bases and J by 6 bases, and 8 bases separated the two germline ends. The CDR3 DNA is TGTGCCAGCAGTTATACAGTTTATGAAAAACTGTTTTTT. Translation gives CASSYTVYEKLFF.

The chain uses TRBV11-1 and TRBJ1-1; 7 positions agree with TRBD1. This CDR3 region has 12 residues. In germline, CDR1 is SGHAT, CDR2 FQDESV (reference sequence). V shed 5 bases, J shed 6 bases, and the junction held 3 bases outside the gene matches. This CDR3 reads CASSLDRAEAFF. The CDR3 DNA is TGTGCCAGCAGCCTTGACAGGGCTGAAGCTTTCTTT.

CDR3 DNA: TGTGCCAGCAGCTACGACATCGTGAACACTGAAGCTTTCTTT. Amino acid sequence: CASSYDIVNTEAFF. The chain uses TRBV7-2 and TRBJ1-1; D not certain. This CDR3 has 14 amino acids. CDR1 SGHTA and CDR2 FQGNSA come from the germline V gene. V lost 4 bases to trimming and J lost 0 bases, with 9 bases between them.

The chain recombines TRBV19 with TRBJ1-6; 11 bases line up with TRBD1. The CDR3 loop spans 15 amino acids. With 5 bases clipped from V and 8 bases from J, the junction kept 5 bases outside the gene matches. In germline, CDR1 is LNHDA, CDR2 SQIVND (reference sequence). The CDR3 is CASSGRTGGDSPLHF. The CDR3 DNA reads TGTGCCAGTAGTGGGAGGACAGGGGGCGATTCACCCCTCCACTTT.

This chain joins TRBV6-5 and TRBJ1-2; tentatively, D is TRBD1 (5 bases). Trimming shortened V by 7 bases and J by 8 bases, and 20 bases separated the two germline ends. The CDR3 loop spans 14 amino acids. Germline lookup yields CDR1 MNHEY and CDR2 SVGAGI. CDR3 nucleotides: TGTGCCAGCACCCAGGGAGGGGAAGGAGTAGGCTACACCTTC. Protein product: CASTQGGEGVGYTF.

This clone was counted between two and nine times. This chain uses TRBV10-3 with TRBJ1-2, with 11 bases aligning to TRBD1. This CDR3 spans 15 amino acids. With 5 bases clipped from V and 3 bases from J, the junction kept 5 bases outside the gene matches. CDR1 and CDR2 (germline): ENHRY, SYGVKD. CDR3 DNA: TGTGCCATCAGTAGTCGGACAGGGGGCGACTATGGCTACACCTTC. Protein product: CAISSRTGGDYGYTF.